This T cell receptor (beta chain) comes out of a study of response to subunit inactivated influenza vaccine. The CDR3 runs to 15 residues. Trimming removed 4 bases at V and 3 bases at J, with 13 bases between. MiXCR, applied by TCRdb to the RT-PCR reads, yields one record per CDR3 protein. The top ten clones hold 2.5% to 3% of a sample with about 540,000 distinct CDR3 sequences, around 21% of them seen once. Findings and caveats of the study: With each seasonal influenza vaccination, the authors suggested, few new T cells are recruited.

In its sample, this clonotype was seen a few times. What it binds is unknown. This same sample was also part of a study on T cells expressing NK-cell markers. That work contributes: 5'RACE template switching built TCR beta cDNA with unique molecular identifiers. Sorted CD3+CD56-NKG2C+, CD3+CD56+NKG2C- and CD3+CD56+NKG2C+ T cells were the source of the TCR beta repertoires. In several donors, dominant NKG2C+ clonotypes were about 1.0-7.0% of CD8+ T cells. The same clonotypes also predominated in the CD3+CD56-NKG2C+ fraction of a handful of donors.

This sequence joins TRBV12-3 or TRBV12-4 and TRBJ1-5; weak D call: TRBD1 (6 bases). The sequence came from a man aged 45 to 65 who received an inactivated influenza vaccine. Material: CD4+ T cells sorted from PBMCs, obtained approximately 12 days after vaccination. The CDR3 loop is CASSSQGFDNQPQHF. In DNA form, the CDR3 reads TGTGCCAGCAGTTCACAGGGCTTTGACAATCAGCCCCAGCATTTT.